This T cell receptor beta chain was sequenced during a study of cytomegalovirus exposure and HLA in healthy donors. Turning to the study itself: Inside one of the first data releases sat around 80 million unique TCRs taken from HLA-typed donors. Study results and limitations: Presence/absence analyses assumed roughly uniform sequencing depth across donors, which may not hold. The majority of CMV-associated TCR beta chains were reported as apparently HLA-restricted in a later analysis. V- and J-gene trimming in TCR beta was tied to a missense DCLRE1C variant by an analysis performed later.

Comment on this clone: Its specificity is not known.

The PCR ran on 60 Vbeta and 13 Jbeta primers. Assay: immunoSEQ multiplex PCR; the TCRdb copy retains only in-frame clones and omits some. The sample carries over 90,000 clones, under 85% recorded once. V was pared by 0 bases and J by 6 bases, with 27 bases between. The CDR3 runs 18 residues. The germline CDR1 and CDR2 sequences are SQVTM and ANQGSEA. This TCR was recovered from a woman aged 70 to 79 in good health and CMV-seropositive. The V call is TRBV29-1, the J call TRBJ2-7, with D perhaps TRBD1 (6 bases). The sequenced sample was PBMCs. The CDR3 loop reads CSVEESKTGTRWTVEQYF. The DNA of the CDR3 is TGCAGCGTTGAAGAATCTAAAACAGGGACGAGGTGGACGGTCGAGCAGTACTTC.